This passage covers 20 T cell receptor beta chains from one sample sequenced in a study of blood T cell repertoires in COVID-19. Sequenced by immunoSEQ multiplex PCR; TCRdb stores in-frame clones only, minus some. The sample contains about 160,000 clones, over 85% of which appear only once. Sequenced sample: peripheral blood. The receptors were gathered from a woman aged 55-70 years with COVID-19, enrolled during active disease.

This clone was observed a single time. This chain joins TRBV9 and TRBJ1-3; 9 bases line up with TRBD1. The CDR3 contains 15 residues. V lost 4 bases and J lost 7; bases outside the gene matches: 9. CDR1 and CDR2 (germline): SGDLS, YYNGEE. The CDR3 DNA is TGTGCCAGCAGCCCCGAGGGACAGGGTCGGAACACCATATATTTT. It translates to CASSPEGQGRNTIYF.

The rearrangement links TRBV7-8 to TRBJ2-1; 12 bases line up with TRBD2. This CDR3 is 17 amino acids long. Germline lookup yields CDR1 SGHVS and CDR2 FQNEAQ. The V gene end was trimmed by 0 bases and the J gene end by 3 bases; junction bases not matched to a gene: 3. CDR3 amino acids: CASSLAQLAGGYNEQFF. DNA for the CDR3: TGTGCCAGCAGCTTAGCCCAACTAGCGGGGGGCTACAATGAGCAGTTCTTC. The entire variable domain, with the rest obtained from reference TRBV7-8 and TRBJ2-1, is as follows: GAGVSQSPRYKVAKRGQDVALRCDPISGHVSLFWYQQALGQGPEFLTYFQNEAQLDKSGLPSDRFFAERPEGSVSTLKIQRTQQEDSAVYLCASSLAQLAGGYNEQFFGPGTRLTVL.

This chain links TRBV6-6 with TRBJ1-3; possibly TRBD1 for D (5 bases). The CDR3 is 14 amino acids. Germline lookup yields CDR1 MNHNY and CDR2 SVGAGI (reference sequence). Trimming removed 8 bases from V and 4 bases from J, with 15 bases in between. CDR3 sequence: CASAPRQPGNTIYF. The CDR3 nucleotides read TGTGCCAGCGCCCCCCGACAGCCCGGAAACACCATATATTTT.

CDR3 sequence (DNA): TGCGCCAGCAGCTTGAATCTGGGAGATACTGGAAACACCATATATTTT. It translates to CASSLNLGDTGNTIYF. The chain joins TRBV5-1 to TRBJ1-3; no firm D call. The V gene lost 1 base and the J gene lost 2 bases, with 13 bases spanning the gap. The CDR3 length is 16 residues. Germline CDR1 SGHRS, CDR2 YFSETQ.

The CDR3 reads CASKHSSGNTIYF. CDR3 DNA: TGTGCCAGTAAACACAGCTCTGGAAACACCATATATTTT. The J gene is TRBJ1-3, the V gene TRBV19; D gene unclear. V was trimmed by 7 bases and J by 0 bases, leaving 7 bases between them. The CDR3 has 13 amino acids. The germline CDR1 and CDR2 sequences are LNHDA and SQIVND (reference sequence).

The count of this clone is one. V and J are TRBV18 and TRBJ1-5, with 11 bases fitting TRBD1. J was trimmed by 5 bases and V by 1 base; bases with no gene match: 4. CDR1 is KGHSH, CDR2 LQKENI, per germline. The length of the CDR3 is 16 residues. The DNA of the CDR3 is TGTGCCAGCTCACCACTCCGGACAGGGGGCGATCAGCCCCAGCATTTT. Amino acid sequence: CASSPLRTGGDQPQHF.

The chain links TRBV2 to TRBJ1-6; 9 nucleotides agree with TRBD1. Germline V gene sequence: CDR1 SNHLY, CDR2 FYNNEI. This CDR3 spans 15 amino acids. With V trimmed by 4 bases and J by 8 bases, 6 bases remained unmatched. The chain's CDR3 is CASSVGTGNYSPLHF. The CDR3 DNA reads TGTGCCAGCAGTGTCGGGACAGGGAATTATTCACCCCTCCACTTT.

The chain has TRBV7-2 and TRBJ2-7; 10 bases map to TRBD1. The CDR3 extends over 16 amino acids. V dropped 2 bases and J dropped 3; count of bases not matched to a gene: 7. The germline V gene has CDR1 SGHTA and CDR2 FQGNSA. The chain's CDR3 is CASSLSSTGGYYEQYF. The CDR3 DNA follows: TGTGCCAGCAGCTTATCCTCGACAGGGGGCTACTACGAGCAGTACTTC. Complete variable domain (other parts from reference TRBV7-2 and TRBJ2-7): GAGVSQSPSNKVTEKGKDVELRCDPISGHTALYWYRQSLGQGLEFLIYFQGNSAPDKSGLPSDRFSAERTGGSVSTLTIQRTQQEDSAVYLCASSLSSTGGYYEQYFGPGTRLTVT.

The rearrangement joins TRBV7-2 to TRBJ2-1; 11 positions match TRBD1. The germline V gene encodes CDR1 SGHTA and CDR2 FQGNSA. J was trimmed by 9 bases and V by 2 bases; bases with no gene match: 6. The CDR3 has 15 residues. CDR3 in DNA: TGTGCCAGCAGCTTATATGGACAGGGGGCGGCTGAGCAGTTCTTC. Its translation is CASSLYGQGAAEQFF.

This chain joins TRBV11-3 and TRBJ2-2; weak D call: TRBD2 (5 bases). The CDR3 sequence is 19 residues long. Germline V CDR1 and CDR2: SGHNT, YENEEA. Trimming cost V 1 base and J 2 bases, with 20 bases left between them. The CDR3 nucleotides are TGTGCCAGCAGCTTAGGAGATAGCCGAGGACTGAGAAACACCGGGGAGCTGTTTTTT. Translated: CASSLGDSRGLRNTGELFF.

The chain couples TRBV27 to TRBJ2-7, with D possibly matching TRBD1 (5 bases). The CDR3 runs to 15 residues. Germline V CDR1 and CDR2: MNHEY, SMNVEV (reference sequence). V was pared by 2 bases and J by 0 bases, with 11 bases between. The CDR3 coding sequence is TGTGCCAGCAGTTTAGAATACAGGAGCTCCTACGAGCAGTACTTC. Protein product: CASSLEYRSSYEQYF.

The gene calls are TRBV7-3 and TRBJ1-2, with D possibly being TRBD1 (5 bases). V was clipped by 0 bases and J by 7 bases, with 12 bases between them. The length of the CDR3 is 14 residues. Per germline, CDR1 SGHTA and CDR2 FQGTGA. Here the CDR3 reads CASSLTGVLLGYTF. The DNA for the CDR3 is TGTGCCAGCAGCTTAACAGGGGTACTTCTTGGCTACACCTTC.

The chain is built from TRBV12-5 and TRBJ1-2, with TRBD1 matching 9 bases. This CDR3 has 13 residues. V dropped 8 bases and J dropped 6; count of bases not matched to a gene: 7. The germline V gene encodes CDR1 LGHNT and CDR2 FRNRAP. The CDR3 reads CASNRGHSDGYTF. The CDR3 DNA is TGTGCTAGTAACAGGGGGCACTCGGATGGCTACACCTTC.

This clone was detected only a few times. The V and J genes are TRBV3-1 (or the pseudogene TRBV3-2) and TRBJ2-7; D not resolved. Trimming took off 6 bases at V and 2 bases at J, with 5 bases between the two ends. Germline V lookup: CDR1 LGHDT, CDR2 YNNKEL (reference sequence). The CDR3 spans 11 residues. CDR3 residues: CASSRAYEQYF. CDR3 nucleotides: TGTGCCAGCAGTCGAGCCTACGAGCAGTACTTC.

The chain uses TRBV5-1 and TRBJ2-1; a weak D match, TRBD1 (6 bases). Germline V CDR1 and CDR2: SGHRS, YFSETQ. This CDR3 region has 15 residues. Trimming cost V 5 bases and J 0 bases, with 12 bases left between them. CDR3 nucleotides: TGCGCCAGCAGTTCCGGACAGACCTCCTACAATGAGCAGTTCTTC. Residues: CASSSGQTSYNEQFF.

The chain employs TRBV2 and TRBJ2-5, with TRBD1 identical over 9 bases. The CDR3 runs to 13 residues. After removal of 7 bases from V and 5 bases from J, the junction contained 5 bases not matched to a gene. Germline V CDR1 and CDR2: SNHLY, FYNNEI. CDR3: CASIRDRDETQYF. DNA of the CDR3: TGTGCCAGCATCCGGGACAGGGACGAGACCCAGTACTTC.

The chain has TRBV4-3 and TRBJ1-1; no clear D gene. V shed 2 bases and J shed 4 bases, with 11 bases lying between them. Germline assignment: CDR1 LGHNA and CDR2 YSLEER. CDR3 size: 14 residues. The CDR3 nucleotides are TGCGCCAGCAGCCAATTAGAGGGTGGCACTGAAGCTTTCTTT. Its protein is CASSQLEGGTEAFF.

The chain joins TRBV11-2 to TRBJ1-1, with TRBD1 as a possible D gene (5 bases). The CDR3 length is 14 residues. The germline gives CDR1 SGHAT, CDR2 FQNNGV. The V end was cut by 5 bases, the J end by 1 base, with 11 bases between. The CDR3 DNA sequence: TGTGCCAGCAGCGAAACAGGTCCGAACACTGAAGCTTTCTTT. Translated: CASSETGPNTEAFF. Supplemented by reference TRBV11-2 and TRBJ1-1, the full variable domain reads EAGVAQSPRYKIIEKRQSVAFWCNPISGHATLYWYQQILGQGPKLLIQFQNNGVVDDSQLPKDRFSAERLKGVDSTLKIQPAKLEDSAVYLCASSETGPNTEAFFGQGTRLTVV.

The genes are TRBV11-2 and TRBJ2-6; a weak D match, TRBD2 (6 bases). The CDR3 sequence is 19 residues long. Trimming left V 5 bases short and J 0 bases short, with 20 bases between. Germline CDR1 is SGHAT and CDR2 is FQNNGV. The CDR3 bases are TGTGCCAGCAGCCTAGGCGAGGGACTCGTCCTCTCTGGGGCCAACGTCCTGACTTTC. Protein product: CASSLGEGLVLSGANVLTF.

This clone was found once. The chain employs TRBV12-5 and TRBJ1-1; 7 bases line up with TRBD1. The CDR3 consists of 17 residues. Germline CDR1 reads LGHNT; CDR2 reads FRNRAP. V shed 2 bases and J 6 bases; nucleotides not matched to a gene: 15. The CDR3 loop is CASGLNFATGETSEAFF. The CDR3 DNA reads TGTGCTAGTGGTTTGAATTTCGCCACAGGGGAAACATCTGAAGCTTTCTTT.